This passage covers 8 T cell receptor beta chains from one sample sequenced in a study of T cell repertoires in cytomegalovirus infection. TCRdb recomputed calls from the reads with MiXCR, one row per CDR3 protein. Of 150,000 or so distinct CDR3 sequences in the sample, 17% were seen once. Input material: CD8+ T cells from PBMCs. These receptors were obtained from a human donor in good health (CMV status not recorded). Some clones in this sample may be carry-over from other donors' samples.

This clonotype was observed many times. V gene TRBV11-2 combines with J gene TRBJ2-1; TRBD1 is a possible D gene (6 bases). CDR1 and CDR2 (germline): SGHAT, FQNNGV. This CDR3 region has 16 residues. Trimming removed 0 bases from V and 4 bases from J, with 13 bases in between. CDR3: CASSLDRGSIYNEQFF. The CDR3 DNA is TGTGCCAGCAGCTTAGACAGGGGATCGATTTACAATGAGCAGTTCTTC.

This clonotype has just a few counts. The chain joins TRBV24-1 to TRBJ1-5, with unresolved D. The CDR3 is 13 amino acids. The germline gives CDR1 KGHDR, CDR2 SFDVKD. The V end was cut by 1 base, the J end by 7 bases, with 7 bases between. CDR3 residues: CATSDFAGQPQHF. The CDR3 DNA reads TGTGCCACCAGTGATTTCGCCGGACAGCCCCAGCATTTT.

The chain links TRBV19 to TRBJ1-1; tentative D call: TRBD1 (5 bases). The V end lost 2 bases, the J end lost 0 bases, and 16 bases lay between the germline ends. The germline gives CDR1 LNHDA, CDR2 SQIVND (reference sequence). CDR3 length equals 17 residues. Here the CDR3 reads CASSITKGARMNTEAFF. The DNA of the CDR3 is TGTGCCAGTAGTATAACGAAAGGGGCGCGGATGAACACTGAAGCTTTCTTT.

The chain recombines TRBV4-3 with TRBJ1-5; D ambiguous. The CDR3 extends over 13 amino acids. V lost 6 bases, J lost 7 bases, and 13 bases lay in between. Germline V CDR1 and CDR2: LGHNA, YSLEER. In DNA, the CDR3 is TGCGCCAGCAGTAGCGGGTTAGGGCAGCCCCAGCATTTT. Translated: CASSSGLGQPQHF.

This chain's CDR3 is CASSLALGLRTEAFF. CDR3 nucleotide sequence: TGTGCCAGCAGCTTAGCTCTTGGCCTGAGGACTGAAGCTTTCTTT. The chain has TRBV7-2 and TRBJ1-1; no clear D gene. Germline lookup yields CDR1 SGHTA and CDR2 FQGNSA. V was trimmed by 0 bases and J by 5 bases, leaving 13 bases between them. This CDR3 has 15 amino acids.

The sample holds a few counts of this clonotype. V and J are TRBV28 and TRBJ2-7; D may be TRBD1 (6 bases). Germline assignment: CDR1 MDHEN and CDR2 SYDVKM. There are 16 residues in the CDR3. V lost 3 bases to trimming and J lost 6 bases, with 21 bases between them. CDR3 DNA: TGTGCCAGCAGTTTCCCCAGGGTTGTTCAGGGGTCCGAGCAGTACTTC. This sequence encodes CASSFPRVVQGSEQYF.

A few counts support this clonotype. The rearrangement uses TRBV7-2 and TRBJ1-1; TRBD1 is a possible D gene (5 bases). Trimming took 5 bases from V and 5 from J, leaving 12 bases between them. The germline V gene encodes CDR1 SGHTA and CDR2 FQGNSA. The CDR3 has 13 amino acids. CDR3 sequence: CASSGGVRTEAFF. In DNA, the CDR3 is TGTGCCAGCAGCGGAGGGGTGCGGACTGAAGCTTTCTTT.

The chain has TRBV6-2 or TRBV6-3 and TRBJ1-1; no clear D gene. CDR3 length: 13 amino acids. V lost 7 bases to trimming and J lost 6 bases, with 15 bases between them. Germline assignment: CDR1 MNHEY and CDR2 SVGEGT. The CDR3, as DNA: TGTGCCAGCACCTCCCTCGGGGTCCCTGAAGCTTTCTTT. Its translation: CASTSLGVPEAFF.